This T cell receptor (beta chain) was documented in a study of T cell clones after liver transplantation. Assay: immunoSEQ multiplex PCR; the TCRdb copy retains only in-frame clones and omits some. The table includes around 100,000 clones, 80% to 85% detected once. This CDR3 spans 14 amino acids. CDR1 and CDR2 from the germline V gene are MNHEY and SVGAGI. V lost 5 bases and J 2 bases, leaving 10 bases between the germline ends. The specimen comprised CD4+ T cells from blood, sampled before liver transplant. The sequence was obtained from a human donor who received a liver transplant. The V gene is TRBV6-5, the J gene TRBJ1-5, with D perhaps TRBD1 (6 bases). CDR3 nucleotide sequence: TGTGCCAGCAGTCGGGACATGGGCAATCAGCCCCAGCATTTT. This codes for CASSRDMGNQPQHF.